Below, 5 T cell receptor beta chains from the same sample are listed, as sequenced in a study of blood T cell repertoires in COVID-19. Assay used: immunoSEQ multiplex PCR; TCRdb lists only in-frame clones, some missing. Seen here are 140,000 to 150,000 clones, about 87% observed once, and the top ten hold 44%. Sequencing used peripheral blood. Receptor source: a human donor in a cohort sampled during active COVID-19.

This clone was recorded once. The chain carries TRBV3-1 (or the pseudogene TRBV3-2) and TRBJ2-2; 12 nucleotides match TRBD2. The CDR3 runs to 16 residues. Germline-derived CDR1 and CDR2 are LGHDT and YNNKEL (reference sequence). After removal of 2 bases from V and 6 bases from J, the junction contained 4 bases not matched to a gene. CDR3 DNA: TGTGCCAGCAGCCAATCCGGGACTAGCGGGCCCGGGGAGCTGTTTTTT. Protein: CASSQSGTSGPGELFF.

This chain joins TRBV9 and TRBJ2-2; D unresolved. The CDR3 loop spans 16 amino acids. The germline gives CDR1 SGDLS, CDR2 YYNGEE. The V end lost 0 bases, the J end lost 0 bases, and 9 bases lay between the germline ends. The DNA for the CDR3 is TGTGCCAGCAGCGTAGAAGCTGTATCGAACACCGGGGAGCTGTTTTTT. This codes for CASSVEAVSNTGELFF.

This clone was seen a single time. The V and J genes are TRBV19 and TRBJ1-2; 8 positions agree with TRBD1. This CDR3 is 13 amino acids long. Germline CDR1 LNHDA, CDR2 SQIVND (reference sequence). V gave up 5 bases and J gave up 6 bases; unmatched junction bases: 5. CDR3 nucleotides: TGTGCCAGTAGTTCAATGGACAGGGATGGCTACACCTTC. It specifies CASSSMDRDGYTF. Together with reference TRBV19 and TRBJ1-2, the CDR3 gives the full variable domain: DGGITQSPKYLFRKEGQNVTLSCEQNLNHDAMYWYRQDPGQGLRLIYYSQIVNDFQKGDIAEGYSVSREKKESFPLTVTSAQKNPTAFYLCASSSMDRDGYTFGSGTRLTVV.

V gene TRBV5-1 combines with J gene TRBJ2-1, with TRBD2 matching over 11 bases. Looked up from germline, CDR1 is SGHRS and CDR2 is YFSETQ. This CDR3 is 16 amino acids long. J was trimmed by 9 bases and V by 3 bases; bases with no gene match: 11. CDR3 coding DNA: TGCGCCAGCAGCTCCCCGGGTAGCGGGAGGGCCGGTGAGCAGTTCTTC. Its protein is CASSSPGSGRAGEQFF. Full variable domain (remainder filled in from reference TRBV5-1 and TRBJ2-1): KAGVTQTPRYLIKTRGQQVTLSCSPISGHRSVSWYQQTPGQGLQFLFEYFSETQRNKGNFPGRFSGRQFSNSRSEMNVSTLELGDSALYLCASSSPGSGRAGEQFFGPGTRLTVL.

The chain has TRBV7-2 and TRBJ2-4; 7 bases fit TRBD1. The trim removed 5 bases at V and 7 bases at J, leaving 5 bases unmatched. The CDR3 loop spans 13 amino acids. Germline V gene data show CDR1 as SGHTA and CDR2 as FQGNSA. The CDR3 DNA reads TGTGCCAGCAGCGTAAAGACAGGGAACATTCAGTACTTC. It codes for CASSVKTGNIQYF. The full variable domain, in which reference TRBV7-2 and TRBJ2-4 provide the parts outside the CDR3, is GAGVSQSPSNKVTEKGKDVELRCDPISGHTALYWYRQSLGQGLEFLIYFQGNSAPDKSGLPSDRFSAERTGGSVSTLTIQRTQQEDSAVYLCASSVKTGNIQYFGAGTRLSVL.